This T cell receptor beta chain was observed in a study of cytomegalovirus exposure and HLA in healthy donors. The study ran its PCR with 60 Vbeta and 13 Jbeta primers. TCRdb's copy holds only in-frame clones and misses some; the assay was immunoSEQ multiplex PCR. The repertoire holds about 92,000 clones, with roughly 73% as singletons. The source is a man aged 50 to 60 in good health and CMV-seropositive. The sequencing sample was made of PBMCs.

CDR3 sequence reads: CAWSGQLQETQYF. CDR3 DNA: TGTGCCTGGAGTGGACAGTTACAAGAGACCCAGTACTTC. The chain links TRBV30 to TRBJ2-5, with a weak D call TRBD1 (5 bases). The germline V gene has CDR1 GTSNPN and CDR2 SVGIG (reference sequence). This CDR3 has 13 residues. With 1 base removed from V and 2 bases from J, the gap between germline ends came to 8 bases.